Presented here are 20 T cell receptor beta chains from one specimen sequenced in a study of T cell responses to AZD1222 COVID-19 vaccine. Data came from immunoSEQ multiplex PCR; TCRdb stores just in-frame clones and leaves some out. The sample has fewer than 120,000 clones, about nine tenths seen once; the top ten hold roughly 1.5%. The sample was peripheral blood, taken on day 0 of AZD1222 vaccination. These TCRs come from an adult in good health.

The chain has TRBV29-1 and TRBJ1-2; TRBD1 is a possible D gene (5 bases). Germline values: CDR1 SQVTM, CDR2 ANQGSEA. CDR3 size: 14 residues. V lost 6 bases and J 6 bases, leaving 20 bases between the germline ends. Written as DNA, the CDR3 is TGCAGCGTCCCTTCCTCCTTCAGGGAAAATGGCTACACCTTC. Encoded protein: CSVPSSFRENGYTF.

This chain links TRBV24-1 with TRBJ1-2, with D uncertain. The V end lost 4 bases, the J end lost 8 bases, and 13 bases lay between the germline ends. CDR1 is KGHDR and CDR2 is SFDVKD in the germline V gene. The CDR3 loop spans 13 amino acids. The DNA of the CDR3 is TGTGCCACCAGTGACCCTGACTCGGGAGGCTACACCTTC. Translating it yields CATSDPDSGGYTF.

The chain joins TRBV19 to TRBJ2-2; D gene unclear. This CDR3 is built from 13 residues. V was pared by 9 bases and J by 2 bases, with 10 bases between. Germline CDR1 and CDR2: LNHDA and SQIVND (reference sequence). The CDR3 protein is CASTDSNTGELFF. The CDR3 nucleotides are TGTGCCAGCACTGACTCTAACACCGGGGAGCTGTTTTTT.

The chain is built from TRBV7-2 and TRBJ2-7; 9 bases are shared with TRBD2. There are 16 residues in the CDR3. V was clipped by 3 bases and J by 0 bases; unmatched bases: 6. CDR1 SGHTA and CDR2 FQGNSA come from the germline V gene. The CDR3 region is CASSFRHSGSSYEQYF. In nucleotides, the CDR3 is TGTGCCAGCAGCTTTCGACATAGCGGGAGCTCCTACGAGCAGTACTTC.

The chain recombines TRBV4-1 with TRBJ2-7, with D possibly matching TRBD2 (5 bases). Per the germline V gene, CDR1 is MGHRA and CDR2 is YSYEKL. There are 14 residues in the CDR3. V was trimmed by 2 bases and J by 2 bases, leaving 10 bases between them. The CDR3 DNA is TGCGCCAGCAGCCAACGGGATACGACCTACGAGCAGTACTTC. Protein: CASSQRDTTYEQYF.

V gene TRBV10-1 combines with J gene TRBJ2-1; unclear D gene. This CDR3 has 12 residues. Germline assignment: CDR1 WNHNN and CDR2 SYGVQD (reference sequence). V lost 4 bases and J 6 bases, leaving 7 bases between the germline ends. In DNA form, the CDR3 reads TGCGCCAGCAGTGCTTACAGCAATGAGCAGTTCTTC. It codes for CASSAYSNEQFF.

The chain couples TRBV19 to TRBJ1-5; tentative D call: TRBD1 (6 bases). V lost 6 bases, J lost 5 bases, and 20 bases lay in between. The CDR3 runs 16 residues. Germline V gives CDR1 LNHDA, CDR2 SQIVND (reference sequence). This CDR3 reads CASRGWAGVQDQPQHF. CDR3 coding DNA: TGTGCCAGTAGGGGGTGGGCAGGGGTCCAGGATCAGCCCCAGCATTTT.

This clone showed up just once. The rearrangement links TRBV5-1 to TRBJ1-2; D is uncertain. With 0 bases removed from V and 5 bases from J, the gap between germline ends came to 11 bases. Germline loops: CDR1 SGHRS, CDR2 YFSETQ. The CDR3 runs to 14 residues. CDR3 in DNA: TGCGCCAGCAGCTTGGCCCGGGCCGAGTATGGCTACACCTTC. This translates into CASSLARAEYGYTF.

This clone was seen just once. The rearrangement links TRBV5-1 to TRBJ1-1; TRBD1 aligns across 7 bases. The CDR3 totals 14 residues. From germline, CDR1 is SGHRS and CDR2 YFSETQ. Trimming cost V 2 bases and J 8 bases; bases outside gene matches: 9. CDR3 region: CASSLLPGQAEAFF. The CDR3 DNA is TGCGCCAGCAGCTTATTGCCTGGACAGGCCGAAGCTTTCTTT.

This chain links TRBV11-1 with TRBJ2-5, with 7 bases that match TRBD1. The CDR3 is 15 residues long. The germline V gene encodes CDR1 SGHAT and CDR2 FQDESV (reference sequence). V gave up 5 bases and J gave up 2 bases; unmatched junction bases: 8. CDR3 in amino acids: CASSPRDSLQETQYF. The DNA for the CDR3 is TGTGCCAGCAGCCCTAGGGACAGCCTTCAAGAGACCCAGTACTTC.

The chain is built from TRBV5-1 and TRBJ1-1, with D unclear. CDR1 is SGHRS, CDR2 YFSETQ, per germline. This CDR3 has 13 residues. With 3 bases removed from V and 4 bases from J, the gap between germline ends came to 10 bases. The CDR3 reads CASSYSGGTEAFF. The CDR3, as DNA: TGCGCCAGCAGCTATTCCGGCGGCACTGAAGCTTTCTTT.

The CDR3 DNA follows: TGCAGTAAACTATGGATCACTGAAGCTTTCTTT. It is translated as CSKLWITEAFF. The V and J genes are TRBV20-1 and TRBJ1-1; D is ambiguous. Germline V lookup: CDR1 DFQATT, CDR2 SNEGSKA (reference sequence). Trimming pared 8 bases from V and 4 bases from J, leaving 11 bases between. The CDR3 is 11 amino acids.

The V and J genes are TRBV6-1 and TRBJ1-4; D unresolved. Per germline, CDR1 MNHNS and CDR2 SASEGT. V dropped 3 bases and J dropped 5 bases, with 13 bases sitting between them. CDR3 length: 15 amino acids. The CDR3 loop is CASSEWGSSNEKLFF. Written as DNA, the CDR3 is TGTGCCAGCAGTGAGTGGGGAAGCTCAAATGAAAAACTGTTTTTT.

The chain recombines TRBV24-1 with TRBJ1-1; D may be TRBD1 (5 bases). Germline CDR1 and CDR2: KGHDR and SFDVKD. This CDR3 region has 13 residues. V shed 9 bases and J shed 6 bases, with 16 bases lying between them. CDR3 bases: TGTGCCACCCGGGGGTCGGTAGAGGCTGAAGCTTTCTTT. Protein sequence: CATRGSVEAEAFF.

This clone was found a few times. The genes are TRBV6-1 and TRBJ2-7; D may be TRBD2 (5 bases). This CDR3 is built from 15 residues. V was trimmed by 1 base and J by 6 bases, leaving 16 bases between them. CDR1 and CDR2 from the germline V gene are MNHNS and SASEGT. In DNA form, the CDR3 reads TGTGCCAGCAGTGAAGAGATGACCCGGAGGTCCGAGCAGTACTTC. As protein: CASSEEMTRRSEQYF.

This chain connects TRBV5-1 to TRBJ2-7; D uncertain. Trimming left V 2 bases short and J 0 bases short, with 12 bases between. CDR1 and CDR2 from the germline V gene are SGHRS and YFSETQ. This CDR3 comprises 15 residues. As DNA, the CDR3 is TGCGCCAGCAGCTTTGGGCAGTCGCTCTCCTACGAGCAGTACTTC. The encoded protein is CASSFGQSLSYEQYF.

In nucleotides, the CDR3 is TGTGCCAGCATTGGTTTGGGATATAGCAATCAGCCCCAGCATTTT. Its protein is CASIGLGYSNQPQHF. The V call is TRBV2, the J call TRBJ1-5; D gene uncertain. The CDR3 contains 15 residues. The germline gives CDR1 SNHLY, CDR2 FYNNEI. Trimming removed 7 bases from V and 0 bases from J, with 13 bases in between.

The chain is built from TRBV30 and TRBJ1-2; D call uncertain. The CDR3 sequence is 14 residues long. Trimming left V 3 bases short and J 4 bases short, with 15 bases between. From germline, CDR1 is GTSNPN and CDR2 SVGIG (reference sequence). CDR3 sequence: CAWSSDPTFYGYTF. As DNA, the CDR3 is TGTGCCTGGAGCTCCGACCCCACCTTCTATGGCTACACCTTC.

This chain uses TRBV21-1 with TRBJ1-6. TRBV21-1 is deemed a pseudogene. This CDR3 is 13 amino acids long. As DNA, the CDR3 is TGTGCCAGCATTGCTGGGACTAATTCACCCCTCCACTTT. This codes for CASIAGTNSPLHF.

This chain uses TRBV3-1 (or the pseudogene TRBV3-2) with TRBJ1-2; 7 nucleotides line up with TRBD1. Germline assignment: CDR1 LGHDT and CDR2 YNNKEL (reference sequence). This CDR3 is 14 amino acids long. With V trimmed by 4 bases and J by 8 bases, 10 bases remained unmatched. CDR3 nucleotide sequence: TGTGCCAGCAGCCTTAAAGCGAGGGGGCCAGGCTACACCTTC. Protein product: CASSLKARGPGYTF.